This paragraph covers one TCR beta chain sequence. The sample originates from a study of low-dose radiotherapy and immunotherapy resistance in tumors. About the study: Participants in Cohort 1 were administered 0.5 Gy per fraction at 2-week intervals, to a cumulative dose of 6.5 Gy. Patients received cyclophosphamide 200 mg/m2 intravenously every two weeks, the day before radiation-immunotherapy.

Advanced solid tumors without tumor-infiltrating lymphocytes were required for inclusion. First-strand cDNA used TRAV- and TRBV-specific primers, covering alpha and beta chains. With a V-primer adapter and a constant-region primer, TCRs were amplified for approximately 19 PCR cycles. By in vitro transcription, the isolated mRNA was amplified. TCRdb called the reads again in MiXCR, with one record for every CDR3 protein. The sample has roughly 18,000 distinct CDR3 sequences, about 74% seen once. This receptor was obtained from a human donor with advanced metastatic prostate, ovarian, gallbladder or colorectal cancer (not recorded which). This table probably holds off-target reads from a library built for another chain.

The CDR3 here is CASSGGLAAEETQYF. In DNA form, the CDR3 reads TGTGCCAGCAGTGGTGGTCTAGCGGCAGAAGAGACCCAGTACTTC. This rearrangement joins TRBV9 to TRBJ2-5; 7 bases line up with TRBD2. V lost 5 bases to trimming and J lost 3 bases; unmatched junction nucleotides: 10. The CDR3 covers 15 residues. Germline CDR1 reads SGDLS; CDR2 reads YYNGEE.